This T cell receptor beta chain was retrieved from a study of early stage breast cancer tumors (dated by TCRdb to 2016 to 2017). Some background on the complete study: Of the 16 invasive breast tumors, around twelve were found to be estrogen receptor-positive, progesterone receptor-positive and HER2-negative. Of the roughly 12 ER+/PR+/HER2- tumors, eight were classified as invasive ductal carcinomas and four as invasive lobular carcinomas. On average, each sample had roughly 9.7-fold read coverage. Across all samples, 2,700,000 or so templates representing approximately 1 million unique clonotypes were detected. Overall results and qualifications from the work: Enriched TCRB sequences shared across patients were mostly commonly generated sequences, unlikely to play an important role in the tumor microenvironment. Chain pairing and functional markers such as CD4, CD8 and FOXP3 were missed by bulk genomic DNA sequencing of unsorted cells. Because the cohort was small, analysis by tumor subtype was not possible. Repertoires from blood and normal breast were more alike than repertoires from blood and tumor, and in about 90% of the 16 patients, comparing each tissue with blood separated tumor from normal. Tumors showed about 2.4-fold higher T cell density and higher clonality than adjacent normal breast tissue.

The study profiled bulk TCR beta-chain repertoires in matched peripheral blood, tumor and adjacent normal breast tissue taken from fewer than 20 patients with early-stage breast cancer. Before surgery, roughly 4.5-10 mL of whole blood was collected into EDTA tubes and then processed within 2 hours. Peripheral blood mononuclear cells were isolated by Ficoll-Paque centrifugation in SepMate-50 tubes. For storage in liquid nitrogen, PBMCs were cryopreserved as aliquots of roughly 1.8 to 4 million cells in roughly 90% FBS with around 10% DMSO. The Qiagen AllPrep DNA/RNA Mini kit was used for genomic DNA extraction. Every sample was amplified as two independent genomic DNA replicates, using approximately 0.54 ug for blood and roughly 1.4 ug for tumor or normal breast. Following the manufacturer's instructions, the ImmunoSeq Intro kit was used to carry out TCRB sequencing on genomic DNA. The multiplex PCR ran for about 31 cycles using proprietary primers and spike-in control sequences for absolute quantification. Single-end 150-bp reads were used to sequence an 87-bp fragment covering the CDR3 and the flanking V and J genes. Each lane of an Illumina MiSeq running version 3.0 chemistry carried seven multiplexed samples, with two replicates apiece. The paper's data handling went like this. Raw data were processed with the vendor's proprietary pipeline, and both replicates were merged into a single result per sample. Clonotypes were defined as productive rearrangements sharing the V-gene family, CDR3 amino acid sequence and J-gene segment. Clonality was computed as 1 minus the normalized Shannon entropy (Pielou evenness) of TCRB abundances. T cell density was estimated by dividing total templates by the number of input cells inferred from the DNA input amount. Recon with default parameters was used to estimate total repertoire diversity and clonality. A clonotype was considered tumor-enriched if its abundance in tumor exceeded 0.1% and was at least 32-fold higher than its abundance in normal breast. In TCRdb, the immuneACCESS table is reduced to in-frame sequences with V and J assigned. These tables do not hold every clone; where another copy was compared, an unresolved V gene accounts for under half, and the others remain unexplained. Clonal size and the V and J genes are those of that table, whereas D and trimming came from the DNA. The sample table holds about 58,000 clones, of which about 74% were seen once. Of the sample, approximately 3% falls within the top ten clones.

Comment on this clone: No antigen is known for it. Base qualities are missing; no much larger clone stands one base away.

Via the germline V gene, CDR1 is MGHRA and CDR2 YSYEKL. The CDR3 contains 17 residues, cysteine and phenylalanine counted. Only CDR3 DNA is held: 51 bases, read in frame from base 1. V and J lose 5 bases and 5 bases, and a span of 24 bases separates them. This chain joins TRBV4-1 to TRBJ1-2, with no D gene named confidently. This receptor was obtained from a person aged 25 to 39 with breast cancer. The sample comprised blood. The CDR3 region reads CASSFGDHSSAWYGYTF. Read as DNA, the sequence is TGCGCCAGCAGCTTCGGTGACCATTCCTCCGCGTGGTATGGCTACACCTTC.